This TCR beta chain stems from a study of blood T cell repertoires in COVID-19. Profiled with immunoSEQ multiplex PCR; TCRdb holds only in-frame clones, not every one. Here the sample spans 65,000 to 80,000 clones, about 90% being singletons. In germline, CDR1 is MNHEY, CDR2 SVGAGI. The length of the CDR3 is 15 residues. Trimming pared 6 bases from V and 4 bases from J, leaving 16 bases between. This clone was seen only once. The chain couples TRBV6-5 to TRBJ1-3; D possibly corresponds to TRBD1 (5 bases). This clonotype originated in a man older than 75 in a cohort sampled during active COVID-19. Material: peripheral blood. The CDR3 loop is CASRKGLVTGNTIYF. In DNA form, the CDR3 reads TGTGCCAGCAGGAAGGGACTTGTGACGGGAAACACCATATATTTT.